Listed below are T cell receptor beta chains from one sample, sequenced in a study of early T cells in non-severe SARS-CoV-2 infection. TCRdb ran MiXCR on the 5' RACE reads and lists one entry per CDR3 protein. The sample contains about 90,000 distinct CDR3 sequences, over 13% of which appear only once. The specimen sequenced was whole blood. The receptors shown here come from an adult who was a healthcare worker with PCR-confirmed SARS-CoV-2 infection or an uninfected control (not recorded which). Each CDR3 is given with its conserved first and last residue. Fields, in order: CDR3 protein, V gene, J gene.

CDR3: CASSFRRGRTDTQYF
V: TRBV6-2/TRBV6-3
J: TRBJ2-3

CDR3: CASRNRDRGNPQHF
V: TRBV19
J: TRBJ1-5

CDR3: CSATGASYNEQFF
V: TRBV20-1
J: TRBJ2-1

CDR3: CSVAGKPSTDTQYF
V: TRBV29-1
J: TRBJ2-3

CDR3: CASSTGRASNSRNEQFF
V: TRBV21-1
J: TRBJ2-1

CDR3: CASSTSPYNSPLHF
V: TRBV28
J: TRBJ1-6

CDR3: CASSLVTGGHTDTQYF
V: TRBV7-8
J: TRBJ2-3

CDR3: CASSLYGGIINEQFF
V: TRBV12-3/TRBV12-4
J: TRBJ2-1

CDR3: CSAGGGAPNYGYTF
V: TRBV20-1
J: TRBJ1-2

CDR3: CASNFIDRATEAFF
V: TRBV5-4
J: TRBJ1-1

CDR3: CASSHPSIRLAESSYNEQFF
V: TRBV3-1
J: TRBJ2-1

CDR3: CASSPQVGDRQYGYTF
V: TRBV27
J: TRBJ1-2

CDR3: CASETGGRVGYYEQYF
V: TRBV30
J: TRBJ2-7

CDR3: CASSLAVGTDNSPLHF
V: TRBV5-1
J: TRBJ1-6

CDR3: CASSFRRGDTEAFF
V: TRBV7-9
J: TRBJ1-1

CDR3: CASSLYLGISEELFF
V: TRBV5-1
J: TRBJ2-2

CDR3: CASSPLDLGTAYEQYF
V: TRBV18
J: TRBJ2-7

CDR3: CATSRGGREVGNTIYF
V: TRBV15
J: TRBJ1-3

CDR3: CSVLGREDFHEQFF
V: TRBV29-1
J: TRBJ2-1

CDR3: CASSRTGPPYEQYF
V: TRBV6-5
J: TRBJ2-7

CDR3: CASSLFGVAGAGEQYF
V: TRBV7-2
J: TRBJ2-7

CDR3: CASSESDRGNEKLFF
V: TRBV10-2
J: TRBJ1-4

CDR3: CSARPPRGQGYHTQYF
V: TRBV20-1
J: TRBJ2-3

CDR3: CASRRQGQNQPQHF
V: TRBV28
J: TRBJ1-5

CDR3: CASSFHPKMGETQYF
V: TRBV12-3/TRBV12-4
J: TRBJ2-5

CDR3: CASSRPPREGGNEQFF
V: TRBV12-3/TRBV12-4
J: TRBJ2-1

CDR3: CASSPGDGNTEAFF
V: TRBV18
J: TRBJ1-1

CDR3: CASSPLTGANTEAFF
V: TRBV3-1
J: TRBJ1-1

CDR3: CASKRDGYTF
V: TRBV9
J: TRBJ1-2

CDR3: CASSSGQPSYEQYF
V: TRBV5-1
J: TRBJ2-7

CDR3: CASSPGLAPYEQYF
V: TRBV5-4
J: TRBJ2-7

CDR3: CASQEPTGELFF
V: TRBV12-5
J: TRBJ2-2

CDR3: CASGVGTDTQYF
V: TRBV10-1
J: TRBJ2-3

CDR3: CASAGTGGWGTEAFF
V: TRBV6-2/TRBV6-3
J: TRBJ1-1

CDR3: CSVGGQGTDTQYF
V: TRBV29-1
J: TRBJ2-3

CDR3: CASVGTKQFF
V: TRBV2
J: TRBJ2-1

CDR3: CASSYLGPSGGYTF
V: TRBV6-5
J: TRBJ1-2

CDR3: CSPDRRTEAFF
V: TRBV29-1
J: TRBJ1-1

CDR3: CASDATQYF
V: TRBV6-1
J: TRBJ2-5

CDR3: CASSSPGLAGDTQYF
V: TRBV11-2
J: TRBJ2-3

CDR3: CASTMGGTHGSDTQYF
V: TRBV5-4
J: TRBJ2-3

CDR3: CASSFRHNEQFF
V: TRBV13
J: TRBJ2-1

CDR3: CAISEPGVGGDEQYF
V: TRBV10-3
J: TRBJ2-7

CDR3: CASSPPGGSIVEAFF
V: TRBV7-9
J: TRBJ1-1

CDR3: CASSLDGIQETQYF
V: TRBV27
J: TRBJ2-5

CDR3: CASSLGTGEQYF
V: TRBV7-2
J: TRBJ2-7